The clone carrying this T cell receptor (beta chain) was observed a few times. The antigen remains undetermined. Patients included in sequencing had previously demonstrated CD8+CD57+ cell expansion by flow cytometry. Patients, without exception, had severe acquired aplastic anemia. When blood sampling took place, the patients had received no therapy. This record comes from a study of CD8+CD57+ T cells in acquired aplastic anemia. General study results and limits: The study identified about 30 CD8+ CDR3 sequences shared by patients and controls. No significant difference in CD8+ Simpson's diversity was found between patients and controls.

The CDR3 sequence is 14 residues long. V was trimmed by 10 bases and J by 1 base, leaving 16 bases between them. CDR1 and CDR2 (germline): WSHSY, SAAADI. Genomic DNA, the template, was used for profiling of the TCR beta VDJ and CDR3. MiXCR, run by TCRdb on the reads, gives a single entry per CDR3 protein. The repertoire consists of fewer than 300,000 distinct CDR3 sequences, with around 82% occurring once and the leading ten covering less than 50%. The chain uses TRBV10-2 and TRBJ1-1, with D possibly being TRBD1 (6 bases). The material sequenced was sorted CD4+, CD8+, or CD8+CD57+ T cells (not recorded which) from PBMCs. The clonotype was recovered from a human donor with aplastic anemia. In DNA, the CDR3 is TGCGCCATCAGATCCGACAGGAAGAACACTGAAGCTTTCTTT. Translated, it gives CAIRSDRKNTEAFF.